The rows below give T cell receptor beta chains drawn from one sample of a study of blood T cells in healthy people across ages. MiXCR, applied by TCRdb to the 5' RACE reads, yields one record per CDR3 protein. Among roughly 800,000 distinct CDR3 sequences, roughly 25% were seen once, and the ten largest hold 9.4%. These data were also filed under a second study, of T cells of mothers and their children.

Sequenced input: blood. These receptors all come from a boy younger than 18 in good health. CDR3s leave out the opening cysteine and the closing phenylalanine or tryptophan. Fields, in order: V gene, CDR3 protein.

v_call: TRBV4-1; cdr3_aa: ASSQDSYLVRRFMNTEAF
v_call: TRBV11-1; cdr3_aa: ASSSGLAGDQETQY
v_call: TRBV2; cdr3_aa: ASRVRGYQTQY
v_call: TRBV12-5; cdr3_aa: ASGLPPPGMSYEQY
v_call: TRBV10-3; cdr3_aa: AISEEGGLYNEQF
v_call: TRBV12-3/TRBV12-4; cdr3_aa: ASSLEDDEQY
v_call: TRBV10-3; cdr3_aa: AIKSGASSTDTQY
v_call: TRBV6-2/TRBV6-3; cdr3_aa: ASRYIAGGTCEQY
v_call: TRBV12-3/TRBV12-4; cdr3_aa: ASSLNWGIDEQF
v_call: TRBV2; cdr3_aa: ASSDRGLSRTEQF
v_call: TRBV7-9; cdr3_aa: ASSASLTNLYGYT
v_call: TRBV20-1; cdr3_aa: SARNRDRVPYGYT
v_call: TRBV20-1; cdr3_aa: SAIESYNEQF
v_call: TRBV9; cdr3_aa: ASSVDGDYNAF
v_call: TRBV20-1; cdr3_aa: SARGPVSETQY
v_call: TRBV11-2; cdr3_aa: ASSLVFSNYNEQF
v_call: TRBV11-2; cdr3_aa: ASSPRLADNEQF
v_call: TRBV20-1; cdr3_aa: SAGERPLTDTQY
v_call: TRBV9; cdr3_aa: ASSVRAEGAGDTEAF
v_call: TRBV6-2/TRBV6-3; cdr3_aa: ASSPRGDEQF
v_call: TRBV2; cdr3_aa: ASRDRPWTDTQY
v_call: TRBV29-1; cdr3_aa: SVARTGVTNYGHT
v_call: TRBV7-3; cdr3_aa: ASSFQGYTDTQY
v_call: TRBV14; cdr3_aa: ASSQLAAYTDTQY
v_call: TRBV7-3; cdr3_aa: ASSQTGSADTQY
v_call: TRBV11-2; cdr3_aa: ASSLDRPYEQY
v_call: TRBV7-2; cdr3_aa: ASLSPPWGRGYT
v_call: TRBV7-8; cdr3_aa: ASSPTGVNSPLH
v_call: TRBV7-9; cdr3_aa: ASSLGPMAYGYT
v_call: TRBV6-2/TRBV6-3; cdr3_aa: ASSHRDSEKLF
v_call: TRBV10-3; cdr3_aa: AISGDNSYEQY
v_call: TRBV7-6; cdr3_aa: ASSLLGEYQETQY
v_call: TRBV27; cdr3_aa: ASSFQRGISYNEQF
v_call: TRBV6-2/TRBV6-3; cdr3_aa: ASSRGPTGAAYEQY
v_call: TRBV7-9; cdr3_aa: ASSPRPGDEAF
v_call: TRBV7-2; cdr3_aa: ASSLSWPRGAGYGYT
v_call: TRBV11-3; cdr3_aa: ASKLTGAGEQY
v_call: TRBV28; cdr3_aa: ASSSTSSGGYYEQY
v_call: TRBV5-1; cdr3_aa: ASSLGSSYEQY
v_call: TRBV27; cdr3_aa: ASSFLSETGGRETQY
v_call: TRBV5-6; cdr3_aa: ASSLGNEQL
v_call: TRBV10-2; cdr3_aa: ASGDRPYEQY
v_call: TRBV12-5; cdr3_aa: ASGSPSSYEQY
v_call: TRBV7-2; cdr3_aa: ASSWGQDLSGELF
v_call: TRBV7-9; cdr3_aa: ASSGTGEDVEKLF
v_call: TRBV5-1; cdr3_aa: ASSSIPPPQETQY
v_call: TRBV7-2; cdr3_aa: ASSLSGHQY
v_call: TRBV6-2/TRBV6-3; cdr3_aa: ASSDATSGRSPDTQY
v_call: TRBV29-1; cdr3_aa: SVQTGVAKNIQY
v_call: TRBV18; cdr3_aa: ASSPRRQGDEQY
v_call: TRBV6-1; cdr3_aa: ASSEIYNEQF
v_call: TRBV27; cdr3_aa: ASSYQGLTSGRPPYEQY
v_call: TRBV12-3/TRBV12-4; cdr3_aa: ASSLRLAGVPEQY
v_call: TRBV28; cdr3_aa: ASRGMASGINEQF